These T cell receptor beta chains were read from a single sample in a study of shared T cell receptors in the human thymus. Here immunoSEQ multiplex PCR was the method, and the copy in TCRdb shows in-frame clones only, minus some. This table holds hundreds of thousands of clones, 75% to 90% found once. These data were likewise used in another study, on human thymus T cells.

What was sequenced was thymocytes. The receptor set was obtained from a girl under two years old with a congenital heart defect. CDR3s include the opening cysteine and the closing phenylalanine or tryptophan. The D gene is left open where the match is weak. Only part of the rows carry a size: once, few, many, or a class if the clone is expanded.

V: TRBV11-3; J: TRBJ2-5; D: .; size: .; CDR3: CASSFTSWETQYF; DNA: TGTGCCAGCAGCTTTACTAGCTGGGAGACCCAGTACTTC
V: TRBV6-5; J: TRBJ1-1; D: .; size: once; CDR3: CASSYGRRVSEAFF; DNA: TGTGCCAGCAGTTACGGGCGGAGGGTTAGTGAAGCTTTCTTT
V: TRBV4-1; J: TRBJ2-6; D: .; size: .; CDR3: CASSPHPRVGFNSGANVLTF; DNA: TGCGCCAGCAGCCCCCACCCCAGGGTCGGGTTCAACTCTGGGGCCAACGTCCTGACTTTC
V: TRBV19; J: TRBJ2-5; D: TRBD1; size: .; CDR3: CASNPAKGQQETQYF; DNA: TGTGCCAGTAACCCTGCAAAGGGACAGCAAGAGACCCAGTACTTC
V: TRBV9; J: TRBJ2-1; D: .; size: .; CDR3: CASSVDRVYNEQFF; DNA: TGTGCCAGCAGCGTAGACAGGGTGTACAATGAGCAGTTCTTC
V: TRBV5-5; J: TRBJ1-4; D: TRBD1; size: .; CDR3: CASSILQGAGEKLFF; DNA: TGTGCCAGCAGCATCCTTCAGGGGGCAGGAGAAAAACTGTTTTTT
V: TRBV25-1; J: TRBJ1-2; D: TRBD1; size: .; CDR3: CASRSGQGRLYYGYTF; DNA: TGTGCCAGCAGAAGCGGACAGGGCCGATTGTACTATGGCTACACCTTC
V: TRBV6-6; J: TRBJ2-7; D: TRBD1; size: .; CDR3: CASSRDSQPSYEQYF; DNA: TGTGCCAGCAGCCGGGACAGCCAACCCTCCTACGAGCAGTACTTC
V: TRBV28; J: TRBJ1-6; D: .; size: .; CDR3: CASSFLAPALRGSPLHF; DNA: TGTGCCAGCAGTTTCTTGGCGCCCGCTCTCCGGGGGTCACCCCTCCACTTT
V: TRBV18; J: TRBJ1-6; D: TRBD1; size: .; CDR3: CASSPRQGSSNSPLHF; DNA: TGTGCCAGCTCACCTAGACAGGGCAGTTCTAATTCACCCCTCCACTTT
V: TRBV19; J: TRBJ1-2; D: .; size: .; CDR3: CASTGALRGYTF; DNA: TGTGCCAGTACTGGGGCGTTACGTGGCTACACCTTC
V: TRBV5-5; J: TRBJ1-5; D: TRBD1; size: .; CDR3: CASSLSGGNRVQPQHF; DNA: TGTGCCAGCAGCTTGTCAGGGGGGAACAGGGTTCAGCCCCAGCATTTT
V: TRBV19; J: TRBJ2-7; D: .; size: .; CDR3: CASSPGQAGGYEQYF; DNA: TGTGCCAGTAGCCCAGGTCAGGCAGGTGGGTACGAGCAGTACTTC
V: TRBV4-3; J: TRBJ2-5; D: .; size: .; CDR3: CASSQGRGRETQYF; DNA: TGCGCCAGCAGCCAAGGAAGGGGAAGAGAGACCCAGTACTTC
V: TRBV9; J: TRBJ2-2; D: TRBD2; size: .; CDR3: CASSVRKLAGGPWATNTGELFF; DNA: TGTGCCAGCAGCGTAAGGAAACTAGCGGGGGGGCCTTGGGCTACGAACACCGGGGAGCTGTTTTTT
V: TRBV18; J: TRBJ2-3; D: .; size: .; CDR3: CASSPSWRRSDTQYF; DNA: TGTGCCAGCTCACCATCGTGGAGGCGGTCGGATACGCAGTATTTT
V: TRBV12-5; J: TRBJ1-1; D: .; size: .; CDR3: CASGLVTEQNTEAFF; DNA: TGTGCTAGTGGTTTGGTGACAGAGCAAAACACTGAAGCTTTCTTT
V: TRBV14; J: TRBJ2-2; D: TRBD1; size: .; CDR3: CASSPQVTGPNTGELFF; DNA: TGTGCCAGCAGCCCCCAAGTGACAGGGCCCAACACCGGGGAGCTGTTTTTT
V: TRBV5-8; J: TRBJ1-6; D: TRBD1; size: .; CDR3: CASSWGTPRAGGYNSPLHF; DNA: TGTGCCAGCAGCTGGGGTACCCCTCGGGCAGGGGGCTATAATTCACCCCTCCACTTT
V: TRBV27; J: TRBJ1-6; D: TRBD1; size: .; CDR3: CASSMTGVSSPLHF; DNA: TGTGCCAGCAGTATGACAGGGGTAAGTTCACCCCTCCACTTT
V: TRBV20-1; J: TRBJ1-1; D: .; size: .; CDR3: CSAERAEAFF; DNA: TGCAGTGCGGAGAGGGCTGAAGCTTTCTTT
V: TRBV10-1; J: TRBJ1-1; D: .; size: .; CDR3: CASSESAAGEDTEAFF; DNA: TGCGCCAGCAGTGAGTCAGCCGCAGGGGAAGATACTGAAGCTTTCTTT
V: TRBV30; J: TRBJ1-2; D: .; size: few; CDR3: CAFFFPGQIYGYTF; DNA: TGTGCCTTTTTTTTTCCGGGACAAATTTATGGCTACACCTTC
V: TRBV11-2; J: TRBJ1-6; D: .; size: .; CDR3: CASSPRHPGNSPLHF; DNA: TGTGCCAGCAGCCCCCGACATCCTGGTAATTCACCCCTCCACTTT
V: TRBV5-1; J: TRBJ2-2; D: .; size: .; CDR3: CASSLGRQGGVGELFF; DNA: TGCGCCAGCAGCTTGGGAAGACAAGGGGGAGTCGGGGAGCTGTTTTTT
V: TRBV29-1; J: TRBJ1-2; D: .; size: .; CDR3: CSVEGGTGYDYGYTF; DNA: TGCAGCGTCGAGGGGGGGACGGGCTATGACTATGGCTACACCTTC
V: TRBV6-5; J: TRBJ1-5; D: TRBD1; size: .; CDR3: CASSGDRANQPQHF; DNA: TGTGCCAGCAGTGGGGACAGAGCCAATCAGCCCCAGCATTTT
V: TRBV19; J: TRBJ2-7; D: .; size: .; CDR3: CASSPLTLTTFGGEQYF; DNA: TGTGCCAGTAGTCCCCTTACTCTAACAACATTTGGCGGCGAGCAGTACTTC
V: TRBV28; J: TRBJ1-2; D: TRBD1; size: .; CDR3: CASSLGTGGFLGYTF; DNA: TGTGCCAGCAGCCTGGGGACAGGGGGATTCTTGGGCTACACCTTC